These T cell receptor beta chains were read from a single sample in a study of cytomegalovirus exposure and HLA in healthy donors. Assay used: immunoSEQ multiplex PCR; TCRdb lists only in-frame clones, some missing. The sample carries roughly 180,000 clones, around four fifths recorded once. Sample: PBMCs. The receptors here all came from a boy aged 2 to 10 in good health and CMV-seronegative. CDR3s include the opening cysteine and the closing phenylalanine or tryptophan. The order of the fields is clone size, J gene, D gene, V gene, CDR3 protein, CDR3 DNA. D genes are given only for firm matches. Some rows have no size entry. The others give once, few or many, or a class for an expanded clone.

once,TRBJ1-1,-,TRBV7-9,CSSSPGGGGTEAFF,TGTTCCAGCAGCCCCGGGGGGGGAGGCACTGAAGCTTTCTTT
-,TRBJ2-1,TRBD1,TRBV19,CASSRSDRVFHEQFF,TGTGCCAGTAGTCGTAGTGACAGGGTCTTCCATGAGCAGTTCTTC
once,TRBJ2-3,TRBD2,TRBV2,CASIAGVSTDTQYF,TGTGCCAGCATTGCGGGGGTTAGCACAGATACGCAGTATTTT
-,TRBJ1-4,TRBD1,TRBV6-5,CASSFGTGNEKLFF,TGTGCCAGCAGTTTCGGGACAGGGAATGAAAAACTGTTTTTT
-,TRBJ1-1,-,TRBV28,CASMRRNTEAFF,TGTGCCAGCATGAGGAGGAACACTGAAGCTTTCTTT
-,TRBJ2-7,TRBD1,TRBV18,CASSPPQGLGEQYF,TGTGCCAGCTCACCACCACAGGGGTTGGGCGAGCAGTACTTC
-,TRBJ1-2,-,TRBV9,CASSPPGGTGGYTF,TGTGCCAGCAGCCCCCCGGGGGGGACGGGTGGCTACACCTTC
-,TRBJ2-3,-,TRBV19,CASSIDAGTDTQYF,TGTGCCAGTAGTATAGACGCGGGAACAGATACGCAGTATTTT
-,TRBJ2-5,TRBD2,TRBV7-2,CASSRLAGGQETQYF,TGTGCCAGCAGCCGACTAGCGGGAGGTCAAGAGACCCAGTACTTC
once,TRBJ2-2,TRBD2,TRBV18,CASSPGLAGVSRPLTGELFF,TGTGCCAGCTCGCCGGGACTAGCGGGAGTCTCTCGCCCTCTAACCGGGGAGCTGTTTTTT
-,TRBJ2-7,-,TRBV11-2,CASSPLGGGGYEQYF,TGTGCCAGCAGCCCCCTCGGAGGAGGCGGCTACGAGCAGTACTTC
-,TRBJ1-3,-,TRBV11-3,CASSLFYSGNTIYF,TGTGCCAGCAGCTTGTTTTACTCTGGAAACACCATATATTTT
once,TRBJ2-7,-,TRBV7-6,CASSSGTYEQYF,TGTGCCAGCAGCTCAGGTACCTACGAGCAGTACTTC
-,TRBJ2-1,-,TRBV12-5,CASGFRENEQFF,TGTGCTAGTGGTTTCCGGGAGAATGAGCAGTTCTTC
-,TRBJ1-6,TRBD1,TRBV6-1,CASTEDRSSYNSPLHF,TGTGCCAGCACTGAGGACAGGAGCTCCTATAATTCACCCCTCCACTTT
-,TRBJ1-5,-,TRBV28,CASSVDSGRHQPQHF,TGTGCCAGCAGTGTGGACAGTGGCAGGCATCAGCCCCAGCATTTT
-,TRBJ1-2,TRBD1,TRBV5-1,CASSSRQGNGYTF,TGCGCCAGCAGCTCGAGACAGGGGAATGGCTACACCTTC
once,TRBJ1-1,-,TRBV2,CASRFTEYTEAFF,TGTGCCAGCAGATTCACAGAATACACTGAAGCTTTCTTT
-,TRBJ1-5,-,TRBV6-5,CASRQGLWSWPQHF,TGTGCCAGCAGACAGGGTTTGTGGTCATGGCCCCAGCATTTT
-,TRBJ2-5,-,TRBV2,CASSETRLVETQYF,TGTGCCAGCAGTGAGACTAGACTGGTTGAGACCCAGTACTTC
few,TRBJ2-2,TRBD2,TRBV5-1,CASSPVWRAGKGGAGELFF,TGCGCCAGCAGCCCAGTGTGGCGAGCGGGAAAGGGAGGAGCCGGGGAGCTGTTTTTT
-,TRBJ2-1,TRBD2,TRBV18,CASSPNAWTSGNNEQFF,TGTGCCAGCTCACCTAACGCCTGGACTAGCGGAAACAATGAGCAGTTCTTC
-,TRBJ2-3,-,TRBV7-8,CASSSRGGSTDTQYF,TGTGCCAGCAGCTCCCGTGGCGGCTCCACAGATACGCAGTATTTT
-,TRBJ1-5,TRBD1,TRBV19,CASRSPGGTQPQHF,TGTGCCAGTAGATCCCCAGGGGGCACTCAGCCCCAGCATTTT
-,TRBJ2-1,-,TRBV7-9,CASSLDTGLGAYNEQFF,TGTGCCAGCAGCCTCGACACAGGGTTGGGGGCCTACAATGAGCAGTTCTTC
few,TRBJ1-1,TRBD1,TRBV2,CASTSAGTGRTEAFF,TGTGCCAGCACCTCCGCCGGGACAGGGAGGACTGAAGCTTTCTTT
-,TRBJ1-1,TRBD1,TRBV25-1,CASILGGTGETEAFF,TGTGCCAGCATTCTCGGTGGGACAGGGGAGACTGAAGCTTTCTTT
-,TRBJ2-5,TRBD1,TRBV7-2,CASSSTGRQETQYF,TGTGCCAGCAGCTCGACAGGGCGGCAAGAGACCCAGTACTTC
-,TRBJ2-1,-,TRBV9,CASSVAGGSALDEQFF,TGTGCCAGCAGCGTAGCTGGGGGGAGTGCCTTGGATGAGCAGTTCTTC
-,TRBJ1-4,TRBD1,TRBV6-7,CASTSTGTGTIKNEKLFF,TGTGCCAGCACCTCCACCGGGACAGGTACTATTAAGAATGAAAAACTGTTTTTT
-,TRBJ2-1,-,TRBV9,CASSVGGLGDEQFF,TGTGCCAGCAGCGTGGGGGGTCTTGGGGATGAGCAGTTCTTC
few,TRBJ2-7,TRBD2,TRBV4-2,CASSQDSSGSVFEQYF,TGTGCCAGCAGCCAAGACTCTAGCGGGAGTGTCTTCGAGCAGTACTTC
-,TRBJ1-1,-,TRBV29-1,CGGGNTEAFF,TGCGGGGGGGGGAACACTGAAGCTTTCTTT
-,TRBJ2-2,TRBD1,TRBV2,CASSERDSPGELFF,TGTGCCAGCAGTGAAAGGGACAGTCCCGGGGAGCTGTTTTTT
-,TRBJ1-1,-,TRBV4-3,CASSQGTVTEAFF,TGCGCCAGCAGCCAAGGGACAGTTACTGAAGCTTTCTTT
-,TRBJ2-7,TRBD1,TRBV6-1,CASSREEGAHEQYF,TGTGCCAGCAGCCGAGAAGAGGGGGCCCACGAGCAGTACTTC
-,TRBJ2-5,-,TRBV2,CASLRETQYF,TGTGCCAGCCTAAGAGAGACCCAGTACTTC
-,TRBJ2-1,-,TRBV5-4,CASSLGGSYNEQFF,TGTGCCAGCAGCTTGGGAGGAAGCTACAATGAGCAGTTCTTC
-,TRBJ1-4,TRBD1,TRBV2,CASSPQGATNEKLFF,TGTGCCAGCAGTCCCCAGGGGGCAACTAATGAAAAACTGTTTTTT
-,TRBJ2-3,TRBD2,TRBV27,CASSSRGLAGGVDTQYF,TGTGCCAGCAGTTCTAGGGGACTAGCGGGAGGGGTAGATACGCAGTATTTT
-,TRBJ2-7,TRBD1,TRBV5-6,CASRVNPATGVEYEQYF,TGTGCCAGCAGAGTCAACCCCGCGACAGGGGTAGAATACGAGCAGTACTTC
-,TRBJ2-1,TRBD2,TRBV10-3,CAISESRQWTRRSYNEQFF,TGTGCCATCAGTGAGTCAAGGCAGTGGACTAGGAGGTCCTACAATGAGCAGTTCTTC
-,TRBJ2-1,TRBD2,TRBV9,CASSVGNSGGVEQFF,TGTGCCAGCAGCGTAGGGAATAGCGGGGGGGTCGAGCAGTTCTTC
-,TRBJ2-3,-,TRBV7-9,CASSLTYGGPTDTQYF,TGTGCCAGCAGCTTGACATATGGGGGCCCCACAGATACGCAGTATTTT
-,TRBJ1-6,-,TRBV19,CASSIQSGASPLHF,TGTGCCAGTAGTATTCAATCAGGGGCCTCACCCCTCCACTTT
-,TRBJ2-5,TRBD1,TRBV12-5,CASALRTGMETQYF,TGTGCTAGTGCCCTCAGGACAGGGATGGAGACCCAGTACTTC
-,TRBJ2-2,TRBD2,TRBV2,CASSYGLAGGYNTGELFF,TGTGCCAGCAGTTACGGACTAGCGGGAGGGTATAACACCGGGGAGCTGTTTTTT
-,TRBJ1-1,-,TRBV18,CASSPSENTEAFF,TGTGCCAGCTCACCTTCAGAGAACACTGAAGCTTTCTTT
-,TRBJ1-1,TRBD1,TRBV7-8,CASSTGQGMNTEAFF,TGTGCCAGCAGCACTGGACAGGGGATGAACACTGAAGCTTTCTTT
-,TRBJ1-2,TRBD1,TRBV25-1,CASSESPSGTGGCYGYTF,TGTGCCAGCAGTGAATCCCCATCCGGGACAGGGGGCTGCTATGGCTACACCTTC
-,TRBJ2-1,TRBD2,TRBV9,CASSGTSGTNEQFF,TGTGCCAGCAGCGGGACTAGCGGGACGAATGAGCAGTTCTTC
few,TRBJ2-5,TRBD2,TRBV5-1,CASSLGTSGFLEQYF,TGCGCCAGCAGCTTGGGGACTAGCGGGTTCTTAGAGCAGTACTTC
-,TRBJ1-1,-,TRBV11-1,CASSFRINTEAFF,TGTGCCAGCAGCTTCAGGATAAACACTGAAGCTTTCTTT
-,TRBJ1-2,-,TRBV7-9,CASSSPTDGYTF,TGTGCCAGCAGCTCCCCCACTGATGGCTACACCTTC
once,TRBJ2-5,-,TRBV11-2,CASSLVASGETQYF,TGTGCCAGCAGCTTAGTTGCCAGCGGGGAGACCCAGTACTTC